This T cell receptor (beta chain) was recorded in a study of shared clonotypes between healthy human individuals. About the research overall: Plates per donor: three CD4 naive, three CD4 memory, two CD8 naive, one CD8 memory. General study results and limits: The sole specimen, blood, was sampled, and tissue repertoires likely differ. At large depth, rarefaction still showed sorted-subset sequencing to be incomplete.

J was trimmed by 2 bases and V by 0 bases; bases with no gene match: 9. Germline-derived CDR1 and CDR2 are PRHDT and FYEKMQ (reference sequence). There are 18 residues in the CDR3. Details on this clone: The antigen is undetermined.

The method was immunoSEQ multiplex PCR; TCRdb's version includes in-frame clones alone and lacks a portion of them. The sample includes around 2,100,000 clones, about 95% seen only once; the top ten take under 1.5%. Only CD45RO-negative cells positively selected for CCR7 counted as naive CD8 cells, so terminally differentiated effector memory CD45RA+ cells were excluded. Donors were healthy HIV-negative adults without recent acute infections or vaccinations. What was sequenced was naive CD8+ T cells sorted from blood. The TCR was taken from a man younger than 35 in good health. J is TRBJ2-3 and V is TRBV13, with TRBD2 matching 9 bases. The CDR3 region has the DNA TGTGCCAGCAGCTTAGGGCCCTCGGGCGGGGGGGCCACAGATACGCAGTATTTT. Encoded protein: CASSLGPSGGGATDTQYF.